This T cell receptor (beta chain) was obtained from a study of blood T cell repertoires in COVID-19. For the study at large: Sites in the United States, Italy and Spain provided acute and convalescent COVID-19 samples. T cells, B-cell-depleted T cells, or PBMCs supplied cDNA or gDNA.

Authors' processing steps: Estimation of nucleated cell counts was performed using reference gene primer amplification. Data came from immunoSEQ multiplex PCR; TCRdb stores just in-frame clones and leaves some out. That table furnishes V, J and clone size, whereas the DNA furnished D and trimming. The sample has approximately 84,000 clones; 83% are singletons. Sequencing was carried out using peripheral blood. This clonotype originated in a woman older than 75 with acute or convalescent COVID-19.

The CDR3: CASSLKAGGSDTQYF. CDR3 in DNA: TGTGCCAGCAGCTTAAAAGCGGGAGGGTCAGATACGCAGTATTTT. The gene calls are TRBV13 and TRBJ2-3; 10 nucleotides agree with TRBD2. CDR1 is PRHDT and CDR2 is FYEKMQ in the germline V gene (reference sequence). This CDR3 is built from 15 residues. J gave up 4 bases and V 2 bases, and 3 bases lay outside the gene matches.